Listed here are 18 T cell receptor beta chains from one sample, sequenced in a study of blood T cell repertoires in COVID-19. Here immunoSEQ multiplex PCR was the method, and the copy in TCRdb shows in-frame clones only, minus some. The data contain roughly 100,000 clones, about 85% of them singletons. The sequenced sample was peripheral blood. Receptor source: a man aged 45-65 years with active COVID-19.

The chain recombines TRBV6-5 with TRBJ2-2; possibly TRBD2 for D (6 bases). CDR3 length equals 15 residues. CDR1 and CDR2 from the germline V gene are MNHEY and SVGAGI. V lost 6 bases, J lost 4 bases, and 15 bases lay in between. The CDR3 is CASRTDLGGTGELFF. In DNA form, the CDR3 reads TGTGCCAGCAGGACGGACTTGGGGGGCACCGGGGAGCTGTTTTTT.

This rearrangement joins TRBV10-3 to TRBJ2-1; 10 nucleotides align to TRBD2. Germline V gene lookup returns CDR1 ENHRY and CDR2 SYGVKD. The CDR3 is 14 residues long. The V and J ends lost 6 bases and 8 bases, in that order; junction bases with no gene match: 7. The CDR3 loop reads CAIRASGGPDEQFF. CDR3 sequence (DNA): TGTGCCATCAGGGCTAGCGGGGGCCCCGATGAGCAGTTCTTC.

The sample holds a few counts of this clone. The chain combines TRBV3-1 (or the pseudogene TRBV3-2) with TRBJ2-7, with 7 positions matching TRBD2. The V gene end was trimmed by 4 bases and the J gene end by 5 bases; junction bases not matched to a gene: 17. CDR1 is LGHDT, CDR2 YNNKEL, per germline (reference sequence). This CDR3 spans 17 amino acids. The CDR3 loop is CASSRGPSGRGRNEQYF. The CDR3 coding sequence is TGTGCCAGCAGCCGAGGCCCCTCTGGGCGGGGGAGGAACGAGCAGTACTTC.

The chain employs TRBV5-1 and TRBJ1-2; D is perhaps TRBD1 (5 bases). This CDR3 has 14 residues. Germline V gives CDR1 SGHRS, CDR2 YFSETQ. Trimming removed 1 base at V and 6 bases at J, with 13 bases between. The chain's CDR3 is CASSLYRGDDGYTF. The CDR3 nucleotides are TGCGCCAGCAGCTTGTACCGGGGGGACGATGGCTACACCTTC. The full variable domain, rest sourced from reference TRBV5-1 and TRBJ1-2, is KAGVTQTPRYLIKTRGQQVTLSCSPISGHRSVSWYQQTPGQGLQFLFEYFSETQRNKGNFPGRFSGRQFSNSRSEMNVSTLELGDSALYLCASSLYRGDDGYTFGSGTRLTVV.

V and J are TRBV6-5 and TRBJ1-1; TRBD1 agrees at 7 bases. The germline CDR1 and CDR2 sequences are MNHEY and SVGAGI. CDR3 length equals 16 residues. Trimming took 0 bases from V and 0 from J; bases not matched to a gene: 4. The CDR3 DNA sequence: TGTGCCAGCAGTTACTCGACAGGGAGCATGAACACTGAAGCTTTCTTT. Its translation: CASSYSTGSMNTEAFF.

The chain uses TRBV18 and TRBJ1-2, with D tentatively TRBD1 (5 bases). V shed 6 bases and J shed 0 bases, with 14 bases lying between them. Germline loops: CDR1 KGHSH, CDR2 LQKENI. The CDR3 runs 15 residues. In DNA form, the CDR3 reads TGTGCCAGCTCCCCCGACAGCACTTCTAACTATGGCTACACCTTC. It specifies CASSPDSTSNYGYTF. Based on the CDR3 plus reference TRBV18 and TRBJ1-2, the full variable domain is NAGVMQNPRHLVRRRGQEARLRCSPMKGHSHVYWYRQLPEEGLKFMVYLQKENIIDESGMPKERFSAEFPKEGPSILRIQQVVRGDSAAYFCASSPDSTSNYGYTFGSGTRLTVV.

The chain couples TRBV10-3 to TRBJ2-2; 13 positions match TRBD2. The CDR3 has 14 residues. Looked up from germline, CDR1 is ENHRY and CDR2 is SYGVKD. J lost 4 bases, V lost 11 bases, and 4 bases had no gene match. The CDR3 region is CASGLAGSTGELFF. The CDR3 DNA is TGTGCCTCGGGACTAGCGGGGAGCACCGGGGAGCTGTTTTTT.

The V and J genes are TRBV18 and TRBJ2-1; maybe TRBD2 (7 bases). The CDR3 contains 15 residues. CDR1 is KGHSH, CDR2 LQKENI, per germline. Trimming cost V 2 bases and J 8 bases, with 16 bases left between them. The CDR3 sequence is CASSPSLGRGDEQFF. CDR3 bases: TGTGCCAGCTCACCATCTTTAGGGAGGGGGGATGAGCAGTTCTTC.

In this sample, this clone turned up once. The chain combines TRBV4-1 with TRBJ1-4, with a tentative D call TRBD1 (5 bases). The CDR3 covers 15 residues. Trimming took off 6 bases at V and 3 bases at J, with 14 bases between the two ends. The germline CDR1 and CDR2 sequences are MGHRA and YSYEKL. CDR3 protein: CASSGSGLPNEKLFF. For the CDR3, the DNA is TGCGCCAGCAGTGGATCAGGGTTGCCTAATGAAAAACTGTTTTTT.

The chain links TRBV11-2 to TRBJ2-7, with TRBD2 matching over 10 bases. The germline CDR1 and CDR2 sequences are SGHAT and FQNNGV. V shed 6 bases and J 0 bases; nucleotides not matched to a gene: 8. The CDR3 has 16 amino acids. CDR3 nucleotide sequence: TGTGCCAGCAGGAGGAATAGCGGGGGGTACTCCTACGAGCAGTACTTC. This gives the protein CASRRNSGGYSYEQYF.

The chain employs TRBV2 and TRBJ2-2, with D perhaps TRBD2 (6 bases). The CDR3 covers 13 residues. V gave up 4 bases and J gave up 8 bases, with 11 bases separating them. From germline, CDR1 is SNHLY and CDR2 FYNNEI. The CDR3: CASSVLGRGELFF. CDR3 DNA: TGTGCCAGCAGTGTTCTGGGGAGGGGGGAGCTGTTTTTT.

The chain is built from TRBV6-5 and TRBJ1-2; tentative D call: TRBD1 (5 bases). The germline V and J ends were trimmed by 9 bases and 3 bases, with 8 bases remaining between them. Germline CDR1 and CDR2: MNHEY and SVGAGI. This CDR3 spans 11 amino acids. CDR3 protein: CASDRDYGYTF. CDR3 bases: TGTGCCAGTGACAGAGACTATGGCTACACCTTC.

The chain carries TRBV2 and TRBJ2-5, with a tentative D call TRBD2 (7 bases). Germline CDR1 reads SNHLY; CDR2 reads FYNNEI. This CDR3 contains 14 residues. V gave up 6 bases and J gave up 5 bases, with 16 bases separating them. The CDR3: CASRRRGAGETQYF. CDR3 DNA sequence: TGTGCCAGCAGGCGTCGGGGGGCCGGGGAGACCCAGTACTTC.

The rearrangement uses TRBV9 and TRBJ2-2, with TRBD1 as a possible D gene (6 bases). The CDR3 consists of 15 residues. Germline-derived CDR1 and CDR2 are SGDLS and YYNGEE. V was clipped by 4 bases and J by 1 base, with 11 bases between them. CDR3 nucleotides: TGTGCCAGCAGCCCCGGGACACTGAACACCGGGGAGCTGTTTTTT. Translation: CASSPGTLNTGELFF.

The DNA of the CDR3 is TGTGCCAGTAGCCCGGACAGGGTAAACACCATATATTTT. This codes for CASSPDRVNTIYF. The chain employs TRBV19 and TRBJ1-3, with TRBD1 identical over 8 bases. Germline trimming cut 6 bases from V and 6 bases from J; bases unmatched to any gene: 4. Germline CDR1 LNHDA, CDR2 SQIVND (reference sequence). This CDR3 comprises 13 residues.

V and J are TRBV7-8 and TRBJ2-7; 7 nucleotides match TRBD1. The CDR3 sequence is 15 residues long. Germline loops: CDR1 SGHVS, CDR2 FQNEAQ. The V segment lost 4 bases and the J segment 3 bases; nucleotides outside the gene matches: 9. The CDR3 sequence: CASSSNTRQGYEQYF. The CDR3 bases are TGTGCCAGCAGCTCAAATACTCGACAGGGCTACGAGCAGTACTTC.

This chain's CDR3 is CASSAPTGYGYTF. The CDR3 DNA sequence: TGTGCCAGTAGTGCCCCGACAGGGTATGGCTACACCTTC. The chain uses TRBV19 and TRBJ1-2; 7 nucleotides line up with TRBD1. The CDR3 is 13 residues long. Looked up from germline, CDR1 is LNHDA and CDR2 is SQIVND (reference sequence). The trim removed 5 bases at V and 5 bases at J, leaving 5 bases unmatched.

The genes are TRBV6-1 and TRBJ2-7, with 9 bases that match TRBD1. This CDR3 has 15 residues. The germline CDR1 and CDR2 sequences are MNHNS and SASEGT. V lost 2 bases, J lost 2 bases, and 4 bases stayed unmatched. The CDR3 loop is CASSEPRQGAYEQYF. The CDR3 nucleotides are TGTGCCAGCAGTGAACCGAGACAGGGGGCCTACGAGCAGTACTTC.